Many counts were recorded for the clone carrying this T cell receptor beta chain. This record belongs to a study of T-cell reconstitution after alpha-beta-depleted transplantation in children. V was clipped by 4 bases and J by 4 bases, with 14 bases between them. This CDR3 is 14 amino acids long. Germline assignment: CDR1 DFQATT and CDR2 SNEGSKA (reference sequence). Unique molecular identifiers were built into the TCRbeta library. TCRdb processed the PCR reads anew with MiXCR; each CDR3 protein has one entry. The sample holds approximately 250,000 distinct CDR3 sequences, about 25% seen once. The specimen was PBMCs, collected before TCRalphabeta/CD19-depleted stem cell transplant. The clonotype was recovered from a girl aged 2-10 years with Fanconi anemia, due to receive a stem cell transplant. The rearrangement joins TRBV20-1 to TRBJ2-1, with D unresolved. This CDR3 reads CSATLGAVYNEQFF. CDR3 bases: TGCAGTGCTACGCTCGGCGCCGTGTACAATGAGCAGTTCTTC.